The 29 T cell receptor beta chains reported below all come from one sample, sequenced in a study of T cell repertoires in cytomegalovirus infection. The antigens of these receptors remain unknown. TCRdb analysed the reads with MiXCR anew, one entry per CDR3 protein. The data show a few hundred thousand distinct CDR3 sequences, under 45% seen once. Material: cultured PBMCs, obtained from culture after CMV antigen stimulation. The receptors come from a human donor in good health (CMV status not recorded). Some clones in this sample may be carry-over from other donors' samples.

This clonotype has only a few counts. The chain employs TRBV11-2 and TRBJ2-3; no clear D. The CDR3 spans 15 residues. The germline V gene encodes CDR1 SGHAT and CDR2 FQNNGV. V gave up 5 bases and J gave up 2 bases, with 14 bases separating them. In nucleotides, the CDR3 is TGTGCCAGCAGCAAAGTGGGGATTACCACAGATACGCAGTATTTT. Its protein is CASSKVGITTDTQYF.

V gene TRBV4-1 combines with J gene TRBJ2-4; D tentatively reads TRBD1 or TRBD2 (5 bases each). V was pared by 1 base and J by 3 bases, with 19 bases between. Germline V gene lookup returns CDR1 MGHRA and CDR2 YSYEKL. The length of the CDR3 is 18 residues. The CDR3 sequence is CASSQGFIEGQHKNIQYF. The CDR3 DNA follows: TGCGCCAGCAGCCAAGGATTCATCGAGGGGCAACACAAAAACATTCAGTACTTC.

The genes are TRBV6-5 and TRBJ2-1; 8 bases are shared with TRBD2. The CDR3 is 13 residues long. Germline V gene lookup returns CDR1 MNHEY and CDR2 SVGAGI. V shed 6 bases and J 6 bases; nucleotides not matched to a gene: 4. CDR3 loop: CASRQGLVNEQFF. Written as DNA, the CDR3 is TGTGCCAGCAGGCAGGGACTAGTCAATGAGCAGTTCTTC.

This clonotype was recorded once. The V call is TRBV7-9, the J call TRBJ2-5, with unresolved D. Per germline, CDR1 SEHNR and CDR2 FQNEAQ (reference sequence). Trimming took off 0 bases at V and 12 bases at J, with 11 bases between the two ends. This CDR3 is built from 12 residues. In DNA, the CDR3 is TGTGCCAGCAGCTTAGCGCCATCGGCAAAGTACTTC. Translation gives CASSLAPSAKYF.

This clonotype has only a few counts. CDR3 nucleotides: TGTGCCAGCAGTCCTGCCCCGGGTCTCAAAAACACCATATATTTT. Its protein is CASSPAPGLKNTIYF. This chain connects TRBV6-9 to TRBJ1-3; D not certain. Germline values: CDR1 MNHGY, CDR2 SVAAGI. V was clipped by 5 bases and J by 6 bases, with 17 bases between them. The CDR3 is made up of 15 amino acids.

V is TRBV6-1 and J is TRBJ2-3; D possibly corresponds to TRBD2 (6 bases). The CDR3 contains 15 residues. The germline gives CDR1 MNHNS, CDR2 SASEGT. V was cut by 3 bases and J by 4 bases, with 14 bases left in between. The CDR3 bases are TGTGCCAGCAGTGATCGCAGACCTAGCGCAGATACGCAGTATTTT. Its protein is CASSDRRPSADTQYF.

This clonotype turned up a few times. DNA for the CDR3: TGTGCCAGCAGCCTTACAGGGGGCCGAAATCAGCCCCAGCATTTT. It translates to CASSLTGGRNQPQHF. The J gene is TRBJ1-5, the V gene TRBV12-3 or TRBV12-4, with TRBD1 matching over 9 bases. This CDR3 contains 15 residues. V was pared by 6 bases and J by 4 bases, with 7 bases of the junction left unmatched.

The gene calls are TRBV5-6 and TRBJ1-2, with D maybe TRBD1 (5 bases). CDR1 is SGHDT and CDR2 is YYEEEE in the germline V gene. V lost 0 bases to trimming and J lost 7 bases, with 10 bases between them. The CDR3 has 13 residues. The CDR3: CASSLAGGTGYTF. The DNA of the CDR3 is TGTGCCAGCAGCTTGGCGGGGGGAACTGGCTACACCTTC.

The genes are TRBV24-1 and TRBJ2-2; D is perhaps TRBD2 (6 bases). The V gene lost 3 bases and the J gene lost 7 bases, with 23 bases spanning the gap. Germline-derived CDR1 and CDR2 are KGHDR and SFDVKD. This CDR3 has 18 residues. CDR3: CATSDDKRRPGELGELFF. CDR3 DNA sequence: TGTGCCACCAGTGATGACAAGCGGCGCCCGGGGGAACTCGGGGAGCTGTTTTTT.

This clonotype has a single count. The chain employs TRBV19 and TRBJ1-6, with unresolved D. Trimming took 3 bases from V and 10 from J, leaving 16 bases between them. There are 15 residues in the CDR3. Germline V gene data show CDR1 as LNHDA and CDR2 as SQIVND (reference sequence). The CDR3, as DNA: TGTGCCAGTAGTATGACGGAATACCTCGGGTCACCCCTCCACTTT. Protein product: CASSMTEYLGSPLHF.

This sequence joins TRBV11-2 and TRBJ2-4; D might be TRBD1 or TRBD2, each matching 5 bases. Trimming cost V 2 bases and J 6 bases, with 11 bases left between them. The CDR3 is made up of 14 amino acids. Germline CDR1 reads SGHAT; CDR2 reads FQNNGV. The CDR3 protein is CASSLTAGTNIQYF. The CDR3 region has the DNA TGTGCCAGCAGCTTAACGGCAGGGACAAACATTCAGTACTTC.

The sample holds a few counts of this clonotype. The J gene is TRBJ1-5, the V gene TRBV10-3; D not resolved. Germline values: CDR1 ENHRY, CDR2 SYGVKD. Trimming took off 0 bases at V and 5 bases at J, with 17 bases between the two ends. This CDR3 is built from 17 residues. CDR3 protein: CAISESLPARDYQPQHF. CDR3 sequence (DNA): TGTGCCATCAGTGAGTCTCTCCCCGCAAGGGATTATCAGCCCCAGCATTTT.

The rearrangement uses TRBV24-1 and TRBJ2-1; D remains unclear. CDR1 and CDR2 from the germline V gene are KGHDR and SFDVKD. There are 13 residues in the CDR3. V was cut by 9 bases and J by 7 bases, with 15 bases left in between. Written as DNA, the CDR3 is TGTGCCACCGGCCCACCAGTGGGAAATGAGCAGTTCTTC. This sequence encodes CATGPPVGNEQFF.

The chain has TRBV29-1 and TRBJ2-1, with TRBD2 identical over 16 bases. Trimming took 6 bases from V and 8 from J; bases not matched to a gene: 7. The CDR3 extends over 15 amino acids. Germline loops: CDR1 SQVTM, CDR2 ANQGSEA. CDR3 amino acids: CSVGTSGRGFDEQFF. In nucleotides, the CDR3 is TGCAGCGTAGGGACTAGCGGGAGGGGATTTGATGAGCAGTTCTTC.

The chain couples TRBV12-3 or TRBV12-4 to TRBJ2-7, with TRBD2 as a possible D gene (6 bases). The CDR3 contains 16 residues. Trimming left V 3 bases short and J 6 bases short, with 21 bases between. In nucleotides, the CDR3 is TGTGCCAGCAGTTTTAGAGGTGGGAGGTCTTATGGCGAGCAGTACTTC. This codes for CASSFRGGRSYGEQYF.

V and J are TRBV7-9 and TRBJ2-7; 13 bases agree with TRBD2. Looked up from germline, CDR1 is SEHNR and CDR2 is FQNEAQ (reference sequence). V lost 4 bases to trimming and J lost 6 bases; unmatched junction nucleotides: 6. The CDR3 totals 15 residues. The CDR3 protein is CASSSWTSGRREQYF. Here the CDR3 DNA reads TGTGCCAGCAGCTCCTGGACTAGCGGGAGACGCGAGCAGTACTTC.

The chain carries TRBV27 and TRBJ2-1; D remains ambiguous. Germline lookup yields CDR1 MNHEY and CDR2 SMNVEV (reference sequence). The CDR3 sequence is 15 residues long. Trimming removed 3 bases at V and 4 bases at J, with 13 bases between. DNA of the CDR3: TGTGCCAGCAGTTTTCCCGGAGACATATACAATGAGCAGTTCTTC. Translated, it gives CASSFPGDIYNEQFF.

This clonotype was found a few times. The genes are TRBV5-4 and TRBJ2-3; tentative D call: TRBD2 (6 bases). Per germline, CDR1 SGHNT and CDR2 YYREEE (reference sequence). This CDR3 contains 16 residues. Trimming took 5 bases from V and 0 from J, leaving 16 bases between them. In DNA, the CDR3 is TGTGCCAGCAGGGTGAGGCGGGGTACTAGCACAGATACGCAGTATTTT. It translates to CASRVRRGTSTDTQYF. Combining the CDR3 with reference TRBV5-4 and TRBJ2-3 gives the whole variable domain ETGVTQSPTHLIKTRGQQVTLRCSSQSGHNTVSWYQQALGQGPQFIFQYYREEENGRGNFPPRFSGLQFPNYSSELNVNALELDDSALYLCASRVRRGTSTDTQYFGPGTRLTVL.

The V gene is TRBV12-3 or TRBV12-4, the J gene TRBJ2-2; D unresolved. The germline V and J ends were trimmed by 7 bases and 3 bases, with 15 bases remaining between them. CDR3 length: 15 amino acids. The CDR3 here is CASKLRPEYTGELFF. The CDR3 DNA follows: TGTGCCAGCAAACTAAGGCCAGAGTACACCGGGGAGCTGTTTTTT.

This clonotype was seen more than once but under ten times. The rearrangement links TRBV19 to TRBJ2-7; D is perhaps TRBD1 (5 bases). V was clipped by 1 base and J by 3 bases, with 13 bases between them. The CDR3 runs 15 residues. Germline CDR1 is LNHDA and CDR2 is SQIVND (reference sequence). CDR3: CASSIAPDRNYEQYF. For the CDR3, the DNA is TGTGCCAGTAGTATAGCCCCCGACAGAAACTACGAGCAGTACTTC.

This clonotype was seen more than once but under ten times. This rearrangement joins TRBV7-8 to TRBJ2-1; 10 bases align to TRBD2. The V segment lost 6 bases and the J segment 6 bases; nucleotides outside the gene matches: 8. This CDR3 has 15 residues. Per the germline V gene, CDR1 is SGHVS and CDR2 is FQNEAQ. CDR3 nucleotide sequence: TGTGCCAGCAGTCCGCTAGCGGGAGTTCGCAATGAGCAGTTCTTC. This encodes CASSPLAGVRNEQFF.

The V gene is TRBV7-9, the J gene TRBJ1-1; D might be TRBD1 (5 bases). The CDR3 has 13 amino acids. Per the germline V gene, CDR1 is SEHNR and CDR2 is FQNEAQ (reference sequence). Between the trimmed V and J ends, which lost 5 bases and 3 bases, there was a span of 10 bases. The chain's CDR3 is CASSVDRDTEAFF. The CDR3 DNA reads as TGTGCCAGCAGCGTCGACAGAGACACTGAAGCTTTCTTT.

This clonotype occurred a few times. The CDR3 nucleotides are TGTGCCATATCGGTGGCATTGGGGTCAGGGCGCCATAACTATGGCTACACCTTC. This codes for CAISVALGSGRHNYGYTF. The chain combines TRBV12-3 or TRBV12-4 with TRBJ1-2; TRBD1 might be the D (5 bases). The V end lost 10 bases, the J end lost 1 base, and 28 bases lay between the germline ends. The CDR3 has 18 amino acids.

The rearrangement uses TRBV7-2 and TRBJ2-3; 11 bases are shared with TRBD1. Germline V gene lookup returns CDR1 SGHTA and CDR2 FQGNSA. V lost 1 base, J lost 4 bases, and 13 bases stayed unmatched. The CDR3 totals 19 residues. The CDR3 nucleotides are TGTGCCAGCAGCTTAGGCGCTGGTCGGACAGGGGGCGACCCAGATACGCAGTATTTT. Its translation is CASSLGAGRTGGDPDTQYF.

The CDR3 sequence is CAIRPGDFSYEQYF. CDR3 nucleotides: TGTGCCATCAGGCCCGGGGACTTCTCCTACGAGCAGTACTTC. This chain joins TRBV10-3 and TRBJ2-7, with a tentative D call TRBD2 (6 bases). From germline, CDR1 is ENHRY and CDR2 SYGVKD. Deletions cut 6 bases from V and 0 bases from J, with 12 bases between. The CDR3 has 14 residues.

V and J are TRBV12-3 or TRBV12-4 and TRBJ1-1, with 9 bases identical to TRBD1. This CDR3 has 13 amino acids. The V segment lost 6 bases and the J segment 7 bases; nucleotides outside the gene matches: 6. The CDR3 nucleotides read TGTGCCAGCAGGGGGACAGGGAGAGGTGAAGCTTTCTTT. This gives the protein CASRGTGRGEAFF.

This CDR3 reads CASSLRGDYEQYF. The CDR3 coding sequence is TGTGCCAGCAGTCTGCGGGGGGACTACGAGCAGTACTTC. V and J are TRBV28 and TRBJ2-7; 8 bases fit TRBD2. The CDR3 length is 13 residues. J was trimmed by 3 bases and V by 5 bases; bases with no gene match: 3. Germline V lookup: CDR1 MDHEN, CDR2 SYDVKM. Filled out from reference TRBV28 and TRBJ2-7, the complete variable domain reads DVKVTQSSRYLVKRTGEKVFLECVQDMDHENMFWYRQDPGLGLRLIYFSYDVKMKEKGDIPEGYSVSREKKERFSLILESASTNQTSMYLCASSLRGDYEQYFGPGTRLTVT.

This chain links TRBV5-6 with TRBJ2-7; possible D gene TRBD2, 6 bases. V lost 4 bases to trimming and J lost 7 bases, with 18 bases between them. This CDR3 contains 14 residues. The germline CDR1 and CDR2 sequences are SGHDT and YYEEEE. The CDR3 DNA reads TGTGCCAGCAGCACCCGTCGGGGGTACGGGGAGCAGTACTTC. It translates to CASSTRRGYGEQYF.

In this sample, this clonotype turned up a few times. The chain recombines TRBV7-2 with TRBJ2-2; D is possibly TRBD1 (5 bases). CDR1 and CDR2 (germline): SGHTA, FQGNSA. The CDR3 is made up of 15 amino acids. Trimming cost V 1 base and J 4 bases, with 10 bases left between them. The CDR3 loop reads CASSLDGHRTGELFF. CDR3 DNA: TGTGCCAGCAGCTTAGATGGACACCGCACCGGGGAGCTGTTTTTT.